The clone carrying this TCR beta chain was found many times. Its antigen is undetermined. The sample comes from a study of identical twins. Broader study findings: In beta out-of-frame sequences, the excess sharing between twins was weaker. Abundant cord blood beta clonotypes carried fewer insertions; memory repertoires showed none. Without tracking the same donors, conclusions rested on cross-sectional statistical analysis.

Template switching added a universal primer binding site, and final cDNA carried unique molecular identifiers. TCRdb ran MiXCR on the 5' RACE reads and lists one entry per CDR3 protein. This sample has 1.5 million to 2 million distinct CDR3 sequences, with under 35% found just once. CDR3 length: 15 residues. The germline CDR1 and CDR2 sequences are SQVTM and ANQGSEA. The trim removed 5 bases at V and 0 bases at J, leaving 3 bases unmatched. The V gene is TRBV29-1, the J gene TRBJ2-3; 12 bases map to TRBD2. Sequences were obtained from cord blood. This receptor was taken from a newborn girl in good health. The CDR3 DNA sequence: TGCAGCGTTTTCGGGACTAGCGGGAGCACAGATACGCAGTATTTT. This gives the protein CSVFGTSGSTDTQYF.